The rows below give T cell receptor beta chains drawn from one sample of a study of blood T cell repertoires in COVID-19. Profiled with immunoSEQ multiplex PCR; TCRdb holds only in-frame clones, not every one. The sample contains 7,500 to 9,500 clones, roughly nine tenths of which appear only once. Material: peripheral blood. The receptors stem from a man in his 60s with acute or convalescent COVID-19. Each CDR3 is given with its conserved first and last residue. A D gene is named only where the DNA matches it firmly. Not all rows give a size; the values are once, few, many and, for expanded clones, a class.

j_gene,len,v_gene,d_gene,abundance,CDR3aa,CDR3nt
TRBJ1-2,13,TRBV3-1/TRBV3-2,TRBD1,NA,CASSQQTGGGYTF,TGTGCCAGCAGCCAGCAGACAGGGGGTGGCTACACCTTC
TRBJ2-1,11,TRBV20-1,NA,NA,CSAPPLHEQFF,TGCAGTGCCCCCCCCCTCCATGAGCAGTTCTTC
TRBJ1-1,13,TRBV5-1,TRBD1,NA,CASSARGHTEAFF,TGCGCCAGCAGCGCAAGGGGGCATACTGAAGCTTTCTTT
TRBJ2-5,15,TRBV4-1,TRBD2,NA,CASSRGGRPAETQYF,TGCGCCAGCAGCCGCGGCGGGAGGCCCGCGGAGACCCAGTACTTC
TRBJ2-5,17,TRBV24-1,TRBD1,NA,CATSEKFRDRAQETQYF,TGTGCCACCAGTGAAAAATTCCGGGACAGGGCTCAAGAGACCCAGTACTTC
TRBJ2-3,13,TRBV7-2,TRBD2,few,CASSWAGDYTQYF,TGTGCCAGCAGCTGGGCGGGGGACTATACGCAGTATTTT
TRBJ1-6,13,TRBV6-2/TRBV6-3,NA,NA,CASSRDWNSPLHF,TGTGCCAGCAGCCGGGACTGGAATTCACCCCTCCACTTT
TRBJ1-4,15,TRBV5-1,TRBD1,NA,CASSLMGQGNEKLFF,TGCGCCAGCAGCCTGATGGGACAGGGAAATGAAAAACTGTTTTTT
TRBJ1-4,15,TRBV27,NA,NA,CASSFGGSDNEKLFF,TGTGCCAGCAGTTTTGGGGGCTCGGATAATGAAAAACTGTTTTTT
TRBJ1-2,14,TRBV27,NA,few,CASCCTEFNYGYTF,TGTGCCAGCTGTTGTACAGAATTTAACTATGGCTACACCTTC
TRBJ1-2,19,TRBV6-1,TRBD1,NA,CASSGYTTGQSLPGRGYTF,TGTGCCAGCAGTGGCTACACTACGGGACAGTCCCTCCCAGGTCGTGGCTACACCTTC
TRBJ1-5,17,TRBV5-6,TRBD1,NA,CASSFQGRGLLNQPQHF,TGTGCCAGCAGCTTCCAGGGCAGGGGGCTCCTCAATCAGCCCCAGCATTTT
TRBJ1-3,15,TRBV29-1,TRBD1,NA,CSGSGTGVSGNTIYF,TGCAGCGGATCCGGGACAGGGGTTTCTGGAAACACCATATATTTT
TRBJ1-2,16,TRBV19,TRBD1,NA,CASSIDRWDRAYGYTF,TGTGCCAGTAGTATAGATCGCTGGGACAGGGCATATGGCTACACCTTC